This T cell receptor beta chain was profiled in a study of T cell repertoires in cytomegalovirus infection. As for the study in general: Evidence of both CMV infection and a matching HLA type came from public TCR beta signatures. Whole-study findings and limits: In two of eight donors, the top clonotype was HLA-C-restricted CMV-specific.

Note on this clonotype: What it binds is not known.

MiXCR, run by TCRdb on the reads, gives a single entry per CDR3 protein. Altogether 450,000 to 650,000 distinct CDR3 sequences are present, around 27% being singletons, with the ten largest covering roughly 13%. Per germline, CDR1 SEHNR and CDR2 FQNEAQ (reference sequence). This CDR3 is 14 amino acids long. V shed 7 bases, J shed 3 bases, and the junction held 3 bases outside the gene matches. Sequenced input: PBMCs. This clonotype was sampled from a human donor in good health (CMV status not recorded). Some clones in this sample may be carry-over from other donors' samples. V gene TRBV7-9 combines with J gene TRBJ2-3; 11 bases align to TRBD2. The CDR3 here is CASTIAGGTDTQYF. CDR3 bases: TGTGCCAGCACGATAGCGGGGGGGACAGATACGCAGTATTTT.